The source of this T cell receptor beta chain is a study of shared clonotypes between healthy human individuals. Overall study: Samples came from a couple of female and three male donors aged 18 to 49.

CDR1 is WNHNN, CDR2 SYGVQD, per germline (reference sequence). Between the trimmed V and J ends, which lost 0 bases and 0 bases, there was a span of 12 bases. The CDR3 is 16 amino acids. The repertoire was sequenced with immunoSEQ multiplex PCR; TCRdb's copy has only in-frame clones and lacks some. The table has roughly 2.4 million clones, around 95% seen once. Sequenced sample: naive CD4+ T cells sorted from blood. The subset: CD45RA+ positively selected. The chain combines TRBV10-1 with TRBJ2-7; D possibly corresponds to TRBD1 (5 bases). This receptor was taken from a man aged 18 to 30 in good health. CDR3 region: CASSESGRLSSYEQYF. In DNA, the CDR3 is TGCGCCAGCAGTGAGTCGGGGCGGCTCAGCTCCTACGAGCAGTACTTC.